Below are 19 T cell receptor beta chains sequenced from a single sample in a study of blood T cell repertoires in COVID-19. Produced via immunoSEQ multiplex PCR; TCRdb's table is partial and in-frame only. This table holds about 55,000 clones, around 85% found once. The sequencing input was peripheral blood. Every receptor here comes from a human donor in a cohort sampled during active COVID-19.

The chain links TRBV3-1 (or the pseudogene TRBV3-2) to TRBJ1-6; D is ambiguous. The germline V gene encodes CDR1 LGHDT and CDR2 YNNKEL (reference sequence). The V end lost 4 bases, the J end lost 7 bases, and 20 bases lay between the germline ends. CDR3 size: 17 residues. The CDR3 DNA follows: TGTGCCAGCAGCCCCTTAGGACTACTTGGCTACAATTCACCCCTCCACTTT. It codes for CASSPLGLLGYNSPLHF.

The V and J genes are TRBV11-2 and TRBJ1-1, with D possibly being TRBD1 (6 bases). Germline V gene lookup returns CDR1 SGHAT and CDR2 FQNNGV. The germline V and J ends were trimmed by 1 base and 5 bases, with 11 bases remaining between them. CDR3 size: 14 residues. CDR3 nucleotide sequence: TGTGCCAGCAGCTTAGGCGTACAGGGAACTGAAGCTTTCTTT. Translation: CASSLGVQGTEAFF. Together with reference TRBV11-2 and TRBJ1-1, the CDR3 gives the full variable domain: EAGVAQSPRYKIIEKRQSVAFWCNPISGHATLYWYQQILGQGPKLLIQFQNNGVVDDSQLPKDRFSAERLKGVDSTLKIQPAKLEDSAVYLCASSLGVQGTEAFFGQGTRLTVV.

This chain connects TRBV7-2 to TRBJ1-6; D gene ambiguous. There are 11 residues in the CDR3. With 3 bases removed from V and 10 bases from J, the gap between germline ends came to 4 bases. Germline assignment: CDR1 SGHTA and CDR2 FQGNSA. The CDR3 nucleotides are TGTGCCAGCAGCTTCCAATCACCCCTCCACTTT. It codes for CASSFQSPLHF.

This rearrangement joins TRBV7-9 to TRBJ2-7; D may be TRBD2 (5 bases). The CDR3 has 15 amino acids. Trimming shortened V by 5 bases and J by 0 bases, and 14 bases separated the two germline ends. The germline CDR1 and CDR2 sequences are SEHNR and FQNEAQ (reference sequence). The chain's CDR3 is CASSGSAVSSYEQYF. CDR3 sequence (DNA): TGTGCCAGCAGCGGCTCAGCGGTGAGCTCCTACGAGCAGTACTTC. The full variable domain, in which reference TRBV7-9 and TRBJ2-7 provide the parts outside the CDR3, is DTGVSQNPRHKITKRGQNVTFRCDPISEHNRLYWYRQTLGQGPEFLTYFQNEAQLEKSRLLSDRFSAERPKGSFSTLEIQRTEQGDSAMYLCASSGSAVSSYEQYFGPGTRLTVT.

V and J are TRBV19 and TRBJ1-5, with TRBD1 as a possible D gene (5 bases). This CDR3 has 16 amino acids. Germline CDR1 is LNHDA and CDR2 is SQIVND (reference sequence). Trimming took off 0 bases at V and 9 bases at J, with 18 bases between the two ends. DNA of the CDR3: TGTGCCAGTAGTATAGATAGCGGGCAGGGCGTGCGGCCCCAGCATTTT. It specifies CASSIDSGQGVRPQHF.

The chain couples TRBV3-1 (or the pseudogene TRBV3-2) to TRBJ1-5; possibly TRBD1 for D (6 bases). With 3 bases removed from V and 6 bases from J, the gap between germline ends came to 15 bases. CDR3 length: 15 residues. CDR1 and CDR2 from the germline V gene are LGHDT and YNNKEL (reference sequence). In DNA, the CDR3 is TGTGCCAGCAGCCACACCGACAGGCCCCGTCAGCCCCAGCATTTT. This translates into CASSHTDRPRQPQHF.

The genes are TRBV24-1 and TRBJ2-1, with a possible D match to TRBD1 (6 bases). This CDR3 contains 15 residues. Germline V gene lookup returns CDR1 KGHDR and CDR2 SFDVKD. Deletions cut 0 bases from V and 3 bases from J, with 8 bases between. The CDR3 DNA sequence: TGTGCCACCAGTGATTTGGGGGGCCTCTACAATGAGCAGTTCTTC. This codes for CATSDLGGLYNEQFF.

The rearrangement uses TRBV5-1 and TRBJ2-1; 7 nucleotides line up with TRBD2. Germline V gene lookup returns CDR1 SGHRS and CDR2 YFSETQ. Germline trimming cut 1 base from V and 4 bases from J; bases unmatched to any gene: 5. The CDR3 consists of 15 residues. The chain's CDR3 is CASSLPSSGYNEQFF. CDR3 DNA sequence: TGCGCCAGCAGCTTGCCTTCTAGCGGTTACAATGAGCAGTTCTTC.

This clone was counted once. The V call is TRBV7-9, the J call TRBJ2-1; 8 bases are shared with TRBD2. Germline CDR1 SEHNR, CDR2 FQNEAQ (reference sequence). The CDR3 has 16 amino acids. J was trimmed by 0 bases and V by 0 bases; bases with no gene match: 1. As DNA, the CDR3 is TGTGCCAGCAGCTTAGCGGCGGGAGGCTCCTACAATGAGCAGTTCTTC. It is translated as CASSLAAGGSYNEQFF.

The chain recombines TRBV18 with TRBJ1-2, with TRBD1 matching over 10 bases. V lost 4 bases and J lost 4; bases outside the gene matches: 3. The CDR3 is 14 residues long. CDR1 and CDR2 from the germline V gene are KGHSH and LQKENI. CDR3 bases: TGTGCCAGCTCACAGGGACAGGGGATCTATGGCTACACCTTC. This gives the protein CASSQGQGIYGYTF.

This rearrangement joins TRBV28 to TRBJ2-6; 7 positions match TRBD1. This CDR3 has 17 residues. Germline V gene sequence: CDR1 MDHEN, CDR2 SYDVKM. V lost 5 bases to trimming and J lost 0 bases; unmatched junction nucleotides: 7. In nucleotides, the CDR3 is TGTGCCAGCAGTCTCAACAGGGGCCTCTCTGGGGCCAACGTCCTGACTTTC. Amino acid sequence: CASSLNRGLSGANVLTF.

V and J are TRBV4-1 and TRBJ1-5; a possible D gene is TRBD1 (6 bases). CDR3 length equals 15 residues. Germline V CDR1 and CDR2: MGHRA, YSYEKL. V lost 0 bases, J lost 6 bases, and 12 bases lay in between. CDR3 sequence reads: CASSQETQGPQPQHF. The CDR3 DNA reads as TGCGCCAGCAGCCAAGAGACACAGGGACCTCAGCCCCAGCATTTT.

This chain connects TRBV28 to TRBJ1-6; 8 bases align to TRBD1. This CDR3 contains 14 residues. Unmatched junction bases numbered 5, after V lost 5 bases and J lost 8 bases. The germline CDR1 and CDR2 sequences are MDHEN and SYDVKM. The CDR3 loop reads CASSPGQGDSPLHF. The CDR3, as DNA: TGTGCCAGCAGTCCCGGACAGGGAGATTCACCCCTCCACTTT.

The chain joins TRBV7-8 to TRBJ1-1; 9 bases align to TRBD1. With V trimmed by 5 bases and J by 5 bases, 6 bases remained unmatched. Looked up from germline, CDR1 is SGHVS and CDR2 is FQNEAQ. The CDR3 consists of 14 residues. This chain's CDR3 is CASSVKGQGTEAFF. CDR3 sequence (DNA): TGTGCCAGCAGCGTCAAAGGACAGGGGACTGAAGCTTTCTTT. The full variable domain, its missing parts supplied by reference TRBV7-8 and TRBJ1-1, is GAGVSQSPRYKVAKRGQDVALRCDPISGHVSLFWYQQALGQGPEFLTYFQNEAQLDKSGLPSDRFFAERPEGSVSTLKIQRTQQEDSAVYLCASSVKGQGTEAFFGQGTRLTVV.

This clone was seen just once. The rearrangement joins TRBV24-1 to TRBJ2-2, with D unclear. Trimming left V 9 bases short and J 0 bases short, with 10 bases between. Germline CDR1 KGHDR, CDR2 SFDVKD. The CDR3 is 14 amino acids. CDR3 DNA: TGTGCCACCGCACCCAGATCGAACACCGGGGAGCTGTTTTTT. Translation gives CATAPRSNTGELFF.

The chain links TRBV7-9 to TRBJ1-6, with a possible D match to TRBD1 (5 bases). Looked up from germline, CDR1 is SEHNR and CDR2 is FQNEAQ (reference sequence). Trimming removed 3 bases from V and 7 bases from J, with 10 bases in between. The CDR3 runs to 14 residues. In nucleotides, the CDR3 is TGTGCCAGCAGCTTGGGGGAGGCAAATTCACCCCTCCACTTT. This encodes CASSLGEANSPLHF.

The chain joins TRBV15 to TRBJ1-1; D may be TRBD1 (6 bases). The germline gives CDR1 LNHNV, CDR2 YYDKDF (reference sequence). This CDR3 spans 14 amino acids. The germline V and J ends were trimmed by 3 bases and 1 base, with 9 bases remaining between them. The chain's CDR3 is CATSSRTANTEAFF. CDR3 in DNA: TGTGCCACCAGCAGCAGGACAGCGAACACTGAAGCTTTCTTT.

The chain links TRBV6-4 to TRBJ2-3, with D possibly being TRBD2 (5 bases). Deletions cut 5 bases from V and 4 bases from J, with 19 bases between. Germline V CDR1 and CDR2: MRHNA, SNTAGT. The CDR3 loop spans 16 amino acids. The CDR3 DNA sequence: TGTGCCAGCAGTTCCGCCACTGAGGGTGGTGCAGATACGCAGTATTTT. It yields the protein CASSSATEGGADTQYF.

As to this clone: One end of the junction varies from germline; a read error may be responsible. The V and J genes are TRBV3-1 (or the pseudogene TRBV3-2) and TRBJ1-5; D uncertain. In germline, CDR1 is LGHDT, CDR2 YNNKEL (reference sequence). CDR3 length: 14 residues. CDR3 protein: CASSQGVAGQPQHF. For the CDR3, the DNA is TGTGCCAGCAGTCAAGGTGTTGCGGGTCAGCCCCAGCATTTT.